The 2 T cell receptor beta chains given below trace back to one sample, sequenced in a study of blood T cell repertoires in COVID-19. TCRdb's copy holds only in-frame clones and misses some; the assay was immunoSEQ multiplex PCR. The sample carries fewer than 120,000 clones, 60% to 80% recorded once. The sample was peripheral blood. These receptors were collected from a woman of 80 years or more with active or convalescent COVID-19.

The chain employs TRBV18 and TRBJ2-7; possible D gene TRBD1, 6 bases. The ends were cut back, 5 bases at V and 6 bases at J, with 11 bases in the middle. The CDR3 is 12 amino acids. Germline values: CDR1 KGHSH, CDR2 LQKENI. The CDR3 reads CASSRDMGEQYF. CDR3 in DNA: TGTGCCAGCTCAAGGGACATGGGCGAGCAGTACTTC.

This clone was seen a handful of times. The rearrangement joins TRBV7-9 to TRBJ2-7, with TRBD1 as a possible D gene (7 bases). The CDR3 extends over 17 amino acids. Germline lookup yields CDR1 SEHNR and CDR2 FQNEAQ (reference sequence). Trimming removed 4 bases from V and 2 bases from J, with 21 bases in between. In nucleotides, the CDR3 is TGTGCCAGCAGCTCACATGGAGGGGGCGTTAGGCCCTACGAGCAGTACTTC. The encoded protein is CASSSHGGGVRPYEQYF.